The clone carrying this T cell receptor beta chain was detected only a few times. This table comes from immunoSEQ multiplex PCR, and its TCRdb copy is limited to in-frame clones, with some not included. This table holds some 150,000 clones, approximately 85% found once. Germline V gene sequence: CDR1 SGHRS, CDR2 YFSETQ. The CDR3 extends over 17 amino acids. Trimming cost V 0 bases and J 3 bases; bases outside gene matches: 7. The data were obtained in a study of blood T cell repertoires in COVID-19. Study as a whole: Italy, Spain and the United States were the sources of the convalescent and acute COVID-19 samples.

This receptor was obtained from a man between 60 and 75 years old who had recovered from COVID-19. Sequencing was performed on peripheral blood. The chain recombines TRBV5-1 with TRBJ2-7; 12 bases map to TRBD2. The CDR3 here is CASSLAARTSGDYEQYF. CDR3 DNA sequence: TGCGCCAGCAGCTTGGCCGCACGGACTAGCGGGGACTACGAGCAGTACTTC.